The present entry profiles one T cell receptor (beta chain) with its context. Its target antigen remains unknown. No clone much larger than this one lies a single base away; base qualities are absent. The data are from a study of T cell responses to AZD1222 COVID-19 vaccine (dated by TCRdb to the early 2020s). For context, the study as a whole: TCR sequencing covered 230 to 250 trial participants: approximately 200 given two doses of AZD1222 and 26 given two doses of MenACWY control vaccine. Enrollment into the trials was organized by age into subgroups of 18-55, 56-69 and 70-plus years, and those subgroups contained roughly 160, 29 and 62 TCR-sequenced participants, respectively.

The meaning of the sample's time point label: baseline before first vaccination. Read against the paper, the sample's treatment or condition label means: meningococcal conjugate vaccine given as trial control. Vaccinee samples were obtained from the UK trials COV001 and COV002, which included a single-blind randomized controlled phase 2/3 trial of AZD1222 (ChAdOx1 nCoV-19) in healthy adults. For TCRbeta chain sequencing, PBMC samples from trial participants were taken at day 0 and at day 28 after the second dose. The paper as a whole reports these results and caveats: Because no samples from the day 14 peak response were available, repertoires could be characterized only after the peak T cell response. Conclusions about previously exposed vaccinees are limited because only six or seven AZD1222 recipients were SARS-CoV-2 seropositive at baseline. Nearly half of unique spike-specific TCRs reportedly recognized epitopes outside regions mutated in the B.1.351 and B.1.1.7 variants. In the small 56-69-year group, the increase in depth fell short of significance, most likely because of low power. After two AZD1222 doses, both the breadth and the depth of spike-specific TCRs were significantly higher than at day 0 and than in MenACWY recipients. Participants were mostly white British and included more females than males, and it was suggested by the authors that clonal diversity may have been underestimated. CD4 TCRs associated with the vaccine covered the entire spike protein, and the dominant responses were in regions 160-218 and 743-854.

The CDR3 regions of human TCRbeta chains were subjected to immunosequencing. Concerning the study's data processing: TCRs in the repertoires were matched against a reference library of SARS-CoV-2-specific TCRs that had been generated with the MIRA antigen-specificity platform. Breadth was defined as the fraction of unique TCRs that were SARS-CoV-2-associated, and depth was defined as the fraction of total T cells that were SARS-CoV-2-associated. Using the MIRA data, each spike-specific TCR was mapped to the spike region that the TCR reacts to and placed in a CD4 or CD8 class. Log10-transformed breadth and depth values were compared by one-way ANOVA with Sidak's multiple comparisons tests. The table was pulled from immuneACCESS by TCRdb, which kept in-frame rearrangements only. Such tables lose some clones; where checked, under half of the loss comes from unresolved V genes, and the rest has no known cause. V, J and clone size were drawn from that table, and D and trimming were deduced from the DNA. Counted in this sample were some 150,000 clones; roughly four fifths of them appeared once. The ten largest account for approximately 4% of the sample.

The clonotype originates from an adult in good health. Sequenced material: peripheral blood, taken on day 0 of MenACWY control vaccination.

The DNA sequence is TGTGCCAGCAGCTCATCAGGGGAACCCCAGCATTTT. Its protein reads: CASSSSGEPQHF. The sequence is built from TRBV13 and TRBJ1-5; TRBD1 might be the D gene, on 6 matching bases. The germline V gene (reference sequence) sets CDR1 to PRHDT and CDR2 to FYEKMQ. The CDR3 measures 12 amino acids from cysteine to phenylalanine. Left in the record is the CDR3 DNA by itself, 36 bases read in frame from the first base. V lost 4 bases and J lost 10 bases; the stretch between them is 11 bases long.